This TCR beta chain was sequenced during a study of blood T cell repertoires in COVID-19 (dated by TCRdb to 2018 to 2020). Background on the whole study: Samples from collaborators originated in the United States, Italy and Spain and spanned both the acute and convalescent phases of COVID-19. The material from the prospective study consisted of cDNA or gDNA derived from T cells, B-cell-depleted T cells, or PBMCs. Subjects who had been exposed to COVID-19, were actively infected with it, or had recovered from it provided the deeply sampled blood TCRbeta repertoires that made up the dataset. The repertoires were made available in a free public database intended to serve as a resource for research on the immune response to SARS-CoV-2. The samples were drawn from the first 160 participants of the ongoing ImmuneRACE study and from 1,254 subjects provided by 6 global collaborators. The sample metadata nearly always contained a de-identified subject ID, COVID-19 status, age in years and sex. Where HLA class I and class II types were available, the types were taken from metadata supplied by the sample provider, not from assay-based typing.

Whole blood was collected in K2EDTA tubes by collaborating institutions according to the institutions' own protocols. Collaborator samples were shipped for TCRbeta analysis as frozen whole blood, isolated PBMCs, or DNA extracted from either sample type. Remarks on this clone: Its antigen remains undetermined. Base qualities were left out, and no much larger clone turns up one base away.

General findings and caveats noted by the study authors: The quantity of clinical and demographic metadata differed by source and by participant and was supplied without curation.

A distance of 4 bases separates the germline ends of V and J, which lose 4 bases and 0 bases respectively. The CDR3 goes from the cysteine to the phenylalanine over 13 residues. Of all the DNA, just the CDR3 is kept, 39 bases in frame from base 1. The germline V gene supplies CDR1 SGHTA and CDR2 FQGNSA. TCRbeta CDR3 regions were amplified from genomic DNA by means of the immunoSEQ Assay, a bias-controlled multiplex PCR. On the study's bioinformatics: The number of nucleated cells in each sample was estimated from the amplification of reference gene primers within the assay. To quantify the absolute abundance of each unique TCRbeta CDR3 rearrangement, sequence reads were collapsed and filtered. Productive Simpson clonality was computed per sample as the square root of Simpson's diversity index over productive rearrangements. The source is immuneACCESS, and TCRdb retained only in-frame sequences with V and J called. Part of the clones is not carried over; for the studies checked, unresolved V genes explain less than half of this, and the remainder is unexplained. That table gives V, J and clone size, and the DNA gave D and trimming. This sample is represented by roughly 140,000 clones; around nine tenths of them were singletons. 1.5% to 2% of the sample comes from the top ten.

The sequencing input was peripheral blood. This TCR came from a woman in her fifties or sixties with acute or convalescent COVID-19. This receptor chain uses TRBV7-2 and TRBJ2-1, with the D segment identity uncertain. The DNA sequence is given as TGTGCCAGCAGCTCTTACTCCTACAATGAGCAGTTCTTC. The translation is CASSSYSYNEQFF.